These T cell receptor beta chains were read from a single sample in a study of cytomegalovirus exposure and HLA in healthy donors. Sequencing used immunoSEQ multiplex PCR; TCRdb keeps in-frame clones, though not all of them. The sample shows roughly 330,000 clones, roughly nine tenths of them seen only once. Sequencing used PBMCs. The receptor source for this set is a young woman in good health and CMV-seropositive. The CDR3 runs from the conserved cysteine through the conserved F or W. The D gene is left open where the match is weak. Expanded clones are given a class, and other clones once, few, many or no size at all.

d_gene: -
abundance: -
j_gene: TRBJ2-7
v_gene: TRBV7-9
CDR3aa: CASSSLGDEQYF
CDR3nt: TGTGCCAGCAGCTCTTTGGGGGACGAGCAGTACTTC

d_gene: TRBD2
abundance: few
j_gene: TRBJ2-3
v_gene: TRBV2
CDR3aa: CASGTSGGPKQYF
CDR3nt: TGTGCAAGCGGCACTAGCGGGGGCCCTAAGCAGTATTTT

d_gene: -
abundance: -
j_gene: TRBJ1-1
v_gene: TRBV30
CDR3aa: CARKKGEGTEAFF
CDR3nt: TGTGCCCGCAAAAAGGGGGAGGGCACTGAAGCTTTCTTT

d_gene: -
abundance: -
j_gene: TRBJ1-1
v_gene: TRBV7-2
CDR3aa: CASSLVIFGRTAEAFF
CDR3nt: TGTGCCAGCAGCCTAGTAATTTTTGGTCGGACAGCTGAAGCTTTCTTT

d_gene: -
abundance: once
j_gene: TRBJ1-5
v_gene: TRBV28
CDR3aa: CASSLPGRFQPQHF
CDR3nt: TGTGCCAGCAGTTTACCGGGGAGGTTCCAGCCCCAGCATTTT

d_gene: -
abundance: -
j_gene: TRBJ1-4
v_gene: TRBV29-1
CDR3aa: CSVEDLRGASMGGKLFF
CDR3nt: TGCAGCGTTGAAGATTTAAGAGGTGCATCCATGGGTGGAAAACTGTTTTTT

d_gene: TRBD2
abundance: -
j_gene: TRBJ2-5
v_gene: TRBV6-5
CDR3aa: CASSYGVAGETQYF
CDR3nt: TGTGCCAGCAGTTACGGGGTAGCGGGAGAGACCCAGTACTTC

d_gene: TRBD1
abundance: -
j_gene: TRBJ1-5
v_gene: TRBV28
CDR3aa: CASRTGGSQPQHF
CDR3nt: TGTGCCAGCAGAACAGGGGGAAGTCAGCCCCAGCATTTT

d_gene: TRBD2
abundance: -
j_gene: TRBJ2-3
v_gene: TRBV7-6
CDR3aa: CASSPNNLLAETDTQYF
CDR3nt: TGTGCCAGCAGCCCAAACAACCTTCTAGCGGAAACAGATACGCAGTATTTT

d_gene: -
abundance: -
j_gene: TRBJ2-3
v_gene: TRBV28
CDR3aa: CASSPTGAGTDTQYF
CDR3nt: TGTGCCAGCAGTCCCACGGGGGCGGGCACAGATACGCAGTATTTT

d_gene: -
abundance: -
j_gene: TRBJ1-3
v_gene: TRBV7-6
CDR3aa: CASSLGRRLTGNTIYF
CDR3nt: TGTGCCAGCAGCTTAGGGCGCAGGCTCACTGGAAACACCATATATTTT

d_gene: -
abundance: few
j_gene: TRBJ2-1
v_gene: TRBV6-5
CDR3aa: CASSPPPGLSEFF
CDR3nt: TGTGCCAGCAGCCCCCCACCGGGACTTTCGGAGTTCTTC

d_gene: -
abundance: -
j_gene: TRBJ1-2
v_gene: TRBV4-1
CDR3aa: CASSQDEGPNYGYTF
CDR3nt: TGCGCCAGCAGCCAAGATGAGGGACCCAACTATGGCTACACCTTC

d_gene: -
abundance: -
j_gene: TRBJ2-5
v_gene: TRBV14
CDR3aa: CASSQDPGKTQYF
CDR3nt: TGTGCCAGCAGCCAAGATCCCGGGAAGACCCAGTACTTC

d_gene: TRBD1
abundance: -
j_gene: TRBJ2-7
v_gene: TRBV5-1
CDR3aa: CASSLTGGVYEQYF
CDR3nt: TGCGCCAGCAGCCTTACAGGGGGAGTCTACGAGCAGTACTTC

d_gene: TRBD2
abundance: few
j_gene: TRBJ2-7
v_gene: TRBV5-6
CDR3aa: CASSVGLAQSYEQYF
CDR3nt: TGTGCCAGCAGCGTGGGACTAGCTCAATCCTACGAGCAGTACTTC

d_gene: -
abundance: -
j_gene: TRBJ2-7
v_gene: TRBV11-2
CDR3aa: CASSLRQTRYEQYF
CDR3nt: TGTGCCAGCAGCTTACGGCAGACCCGCTACGAGCAGTACTTC

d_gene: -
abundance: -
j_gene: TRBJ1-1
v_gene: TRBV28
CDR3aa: CASSLGRTAYTHMNTEAFF
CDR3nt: TGTGCCAGCAGTTTAGGAAGGACAGCCTACACCCACATGAACACTGAAGCTTTCTTT

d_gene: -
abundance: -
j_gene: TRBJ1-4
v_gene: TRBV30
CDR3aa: CAWSLGAGNEKLFF
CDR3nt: TGTGCCTGGAGTCTGGGGGCTGGTAATGAAAAACTGTTTTTT

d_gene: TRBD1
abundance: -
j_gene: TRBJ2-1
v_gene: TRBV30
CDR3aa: CAWSRTGRSYNEQFF
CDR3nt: TGTGCCTGGAGTAGGACAGGGCGCTCCTACAATGAGCAGTTCTTC

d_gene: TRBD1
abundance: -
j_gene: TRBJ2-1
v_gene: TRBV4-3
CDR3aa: CASSHDSGQGSEQFF
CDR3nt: TGCGCCAGCAGCCATGACTCGGGACAGGGGTCTGAGCAGTTCTTC

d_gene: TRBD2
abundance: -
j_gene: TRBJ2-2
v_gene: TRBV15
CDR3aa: CATSMARLASGELFF
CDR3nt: TGTGCCACCAGCATGGCCAGACTAGCGTCTGGGGAGCTGTTTTTT

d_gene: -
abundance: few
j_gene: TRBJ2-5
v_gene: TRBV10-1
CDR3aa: CASRPSQTQYF
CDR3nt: TGCGCCAGCAGACCCAGCCAGACCCAGTACTTC

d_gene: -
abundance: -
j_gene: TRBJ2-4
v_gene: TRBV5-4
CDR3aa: CASSLESGNIQYF
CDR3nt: TGTGCCAGCAGCTTGGAATCAGGAAACATTCAGTACTTC

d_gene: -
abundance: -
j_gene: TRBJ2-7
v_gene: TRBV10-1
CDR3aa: CAKTQETQGEGSYEQYF
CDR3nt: TGCGCCAAAACCCAAGAAACACAGGGGGAGGGTTCCTACGAGCAGTACTTC

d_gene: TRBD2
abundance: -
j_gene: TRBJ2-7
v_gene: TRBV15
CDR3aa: CATSMVLAAFYEQYF
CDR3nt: TGTGCCACCAGCATGGTACTAGCGGCTTTCTACGAGCAGTACTTC

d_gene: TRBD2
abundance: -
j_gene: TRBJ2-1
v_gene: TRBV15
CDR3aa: CATSRVAGGLYNEQFF
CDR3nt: TGTGCCACCAGCAGAGTCGCGGGAGGCCTCTACAATGAGCAGTTCTTC

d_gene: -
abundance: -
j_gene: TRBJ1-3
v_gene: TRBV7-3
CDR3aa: CASSPDSHSGNTIYF
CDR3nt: TGTGCCAGCAGCCCCGACAGTCACTCTGGAAACACCATATATTTT

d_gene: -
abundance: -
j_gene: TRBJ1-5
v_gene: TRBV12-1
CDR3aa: CASSFGGGSNQPQHF
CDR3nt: -

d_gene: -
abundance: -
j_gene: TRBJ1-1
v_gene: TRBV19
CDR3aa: CASTKVGGTEAFF
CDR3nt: TGTGCCAGTACGAAAGTGGGCGGCACTGAAGCTTTCTTT

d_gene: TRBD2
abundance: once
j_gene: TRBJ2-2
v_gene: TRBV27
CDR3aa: CASSKLAGMNTGELFF
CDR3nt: TGTGCCAGCAGCAAACTAGCGGGGATGAACACCGGGGAGCTGTTTTTT

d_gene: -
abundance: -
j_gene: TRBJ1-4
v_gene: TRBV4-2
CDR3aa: CASSQDGGFGRTNEKLFF
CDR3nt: TGTGCCAGCAGCCAAGATGGAGGGTTCGGGAGAACTAATGAAAAACTGTTTTTT

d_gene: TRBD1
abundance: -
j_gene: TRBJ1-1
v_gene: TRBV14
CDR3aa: CASSHRDRENTEAFF
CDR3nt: TGTGCCAGCAGCCACCGGGACAGAGAGAACACTGAAGCTTTCTTT

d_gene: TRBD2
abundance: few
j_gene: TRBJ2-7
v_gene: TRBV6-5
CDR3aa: CATTSQGTSAEQYF
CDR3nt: TGTGCCACCACATCCCAGGGGACTAGCGCCGAGCAGTACTTC

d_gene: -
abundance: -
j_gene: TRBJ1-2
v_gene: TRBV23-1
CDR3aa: CASSHPGAVKIYGYTF
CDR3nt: TGCGCCAGCAGTCACCCAGGGGCCGTTAAGATCTATGGCTACACCTTC

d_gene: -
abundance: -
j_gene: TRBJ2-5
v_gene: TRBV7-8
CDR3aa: CASSLGLETQYF
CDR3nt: TGTGCCAGCAGCTTAGGCTTAGAGACCCAGTACTTC

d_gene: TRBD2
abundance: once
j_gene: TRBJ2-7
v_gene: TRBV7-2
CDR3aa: CASSGTSAVSEQYF
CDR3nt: TGTGCCAGCAGCGGGACTAGCGCGGTTAGCGAGCAGTACTTC

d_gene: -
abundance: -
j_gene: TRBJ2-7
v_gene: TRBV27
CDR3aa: CASGRGQGWAYEQYF
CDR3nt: TGTGCCAGCGGTCGGGGGCAGGGCTGGGCCTACGAGCAGTACTTC

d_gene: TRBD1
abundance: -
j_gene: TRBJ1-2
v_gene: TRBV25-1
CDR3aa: CASSDQGTGDFYGYTF
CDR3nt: TGTGCCAGCAGCGACCAGGGGACAGGGGACTTCTATGGCTACACCTTC

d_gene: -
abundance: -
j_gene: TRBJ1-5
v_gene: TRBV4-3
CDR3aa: CASSQVFRSNQPQHF
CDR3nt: TGCGCCAGCAGCCAAGTATTTCGAAGCAATCAGCCCCAGCATTTT

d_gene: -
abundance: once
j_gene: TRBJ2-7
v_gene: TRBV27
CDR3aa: CASRRGYEQYF
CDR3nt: TGTGCCAGCAGACGAGGGTACGAGCAGTACTTC

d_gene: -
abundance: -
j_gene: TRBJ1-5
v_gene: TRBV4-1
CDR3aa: CASSQGGQPQHF
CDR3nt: TGCGCCAGCAGCCAAGGGGGTCAGCCCCAGCATTTT

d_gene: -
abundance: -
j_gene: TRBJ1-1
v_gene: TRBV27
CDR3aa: CASSLSDSLPHTEAFF
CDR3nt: TGTGCCAGCAGTTTATCCGATAGCCTACCCCACACTGAAGCTTTCTTT

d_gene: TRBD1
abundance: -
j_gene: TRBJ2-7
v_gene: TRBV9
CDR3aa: CASSPQTGRLYF
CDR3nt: TGTGCCAGCAGCCCCCAGACAGGGCGGCTGTACTTC

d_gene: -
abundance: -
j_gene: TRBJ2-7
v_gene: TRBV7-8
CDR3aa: CASSSRDKGYYEQYF
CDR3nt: TGTGCCAGCAGCTCCCGGGACAAGGGCTACTACGAGCAGTACTTC

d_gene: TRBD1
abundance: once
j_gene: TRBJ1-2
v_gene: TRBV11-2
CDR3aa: CASSLGWTGDYGYTF
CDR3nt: TGTGCCAGCAGCTTAGGCTGGACAGGGGACTATGGCTACACCTTC

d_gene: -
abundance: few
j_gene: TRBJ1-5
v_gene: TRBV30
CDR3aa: CAWSVMGRRQPQHF
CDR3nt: TGTGCCTGGAGTGTAATGGGGCGACGGCAGCCCCAGCATTTT

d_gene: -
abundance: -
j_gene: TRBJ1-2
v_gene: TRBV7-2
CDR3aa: CASSFRVQGTDYGYTF
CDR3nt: TGTGCCAGCAGCTTTCGGGTCCAGGGGACCGACTATGGCTACACCTTC

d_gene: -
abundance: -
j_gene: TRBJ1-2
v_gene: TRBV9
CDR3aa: CASGGLGYGYTF
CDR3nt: TGTGCCAGCGGCGGGTTGGGCTATGGCTACACCTTC

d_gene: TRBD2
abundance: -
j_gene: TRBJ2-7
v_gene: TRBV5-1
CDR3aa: CASRISGSRVGYEQYF
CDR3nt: TGCGCCAGCAGGATTAGCGGGAGCCGCGTAGGGTACGAGCAGTACTTC

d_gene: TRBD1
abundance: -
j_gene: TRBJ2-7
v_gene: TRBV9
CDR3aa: CASSAGQGTEQYF
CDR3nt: TGTGCCAGCAGCGCGGGACAGGGTACCGAGCAGTACTTC

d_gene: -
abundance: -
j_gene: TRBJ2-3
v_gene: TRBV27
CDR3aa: CASSFILFGNTDTQYF
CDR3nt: TGTGCCAGCAGTTTTATCCTCTTTGGAAACACAGATACGCAGTATTTT

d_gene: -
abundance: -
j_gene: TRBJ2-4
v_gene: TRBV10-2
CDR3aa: CASSDSGVAKNIQYF
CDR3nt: TGCGCCAGCAGTGACTCGGGCGTCGCCAAAAACATTCAGTACTTC

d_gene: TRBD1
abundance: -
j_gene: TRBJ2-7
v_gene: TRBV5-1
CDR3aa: CASTGGTGGVNEQYF
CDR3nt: TGCGCCAGTACCGGAGGGACAGGGGGTGTCAACGAGCAGTACTTC

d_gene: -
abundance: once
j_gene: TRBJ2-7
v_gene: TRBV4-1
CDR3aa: CASSQGVGLPHEQYF
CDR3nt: TGCGCCAGCAGCCAAGGGGTAGGGCTCCCCCACGAGCAGTACTTC